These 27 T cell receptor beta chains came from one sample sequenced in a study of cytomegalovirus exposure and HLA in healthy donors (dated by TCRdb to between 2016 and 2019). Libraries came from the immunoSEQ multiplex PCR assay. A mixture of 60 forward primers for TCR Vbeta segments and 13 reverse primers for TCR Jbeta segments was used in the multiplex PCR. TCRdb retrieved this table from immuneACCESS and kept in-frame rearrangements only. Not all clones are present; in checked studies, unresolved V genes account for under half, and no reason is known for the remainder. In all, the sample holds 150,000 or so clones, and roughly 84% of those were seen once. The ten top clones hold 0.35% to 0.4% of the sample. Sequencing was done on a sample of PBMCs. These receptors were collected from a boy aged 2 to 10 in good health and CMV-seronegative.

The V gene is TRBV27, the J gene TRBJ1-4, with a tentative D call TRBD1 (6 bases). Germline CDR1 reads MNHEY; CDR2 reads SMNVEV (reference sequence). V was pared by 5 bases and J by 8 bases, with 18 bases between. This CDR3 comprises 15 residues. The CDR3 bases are TGTGCCAGCAGTCCGAGTTGGGGGCGGAACGAAAAACTGTTTTTT. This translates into CASSPSWGRNEKLFF.

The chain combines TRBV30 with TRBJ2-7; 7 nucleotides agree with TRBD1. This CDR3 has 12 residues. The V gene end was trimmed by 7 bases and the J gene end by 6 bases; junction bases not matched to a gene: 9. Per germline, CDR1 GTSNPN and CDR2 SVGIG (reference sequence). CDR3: CASAQTGPEQYF. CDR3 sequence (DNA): TGTGCCTCGGCGCAGACAGGGCCCGAGCAGTACTTC.

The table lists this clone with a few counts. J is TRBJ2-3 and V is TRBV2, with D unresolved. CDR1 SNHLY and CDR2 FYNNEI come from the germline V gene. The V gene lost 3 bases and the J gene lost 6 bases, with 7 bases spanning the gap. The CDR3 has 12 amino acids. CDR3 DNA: TGTGCCAGCAGTGAGAGGTGGGATACGCAGTATTTT. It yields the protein CASSERWDTQYF.

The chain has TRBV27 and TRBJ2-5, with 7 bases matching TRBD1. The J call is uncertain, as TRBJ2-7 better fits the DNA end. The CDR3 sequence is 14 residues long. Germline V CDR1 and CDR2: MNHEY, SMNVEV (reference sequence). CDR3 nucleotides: TGTGCCAGCAGTTATGGGGACAGAGCCTACGAGCAGTACTTC. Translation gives CASSYGDRAYEQYF.

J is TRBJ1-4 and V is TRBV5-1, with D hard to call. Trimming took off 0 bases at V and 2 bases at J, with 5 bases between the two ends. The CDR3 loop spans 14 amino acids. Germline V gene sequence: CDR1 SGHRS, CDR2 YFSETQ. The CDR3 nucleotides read TGCGCCAGCAGCTTGGGCAGGACTAATGAAAAACTGTTTTTT. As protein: CASSLGRTNEKLFF. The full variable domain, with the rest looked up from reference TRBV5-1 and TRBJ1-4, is KAGVTQTPRYLIKTRGQQVTLSCSPISGHRSVSWYQQTPGQGLQFLFEYFSETQRNKGNFPGRFSGRQFSNSRSEMNVSTLELGDSALYLCASSLGRTNEKLFFGSGTQLSVL.

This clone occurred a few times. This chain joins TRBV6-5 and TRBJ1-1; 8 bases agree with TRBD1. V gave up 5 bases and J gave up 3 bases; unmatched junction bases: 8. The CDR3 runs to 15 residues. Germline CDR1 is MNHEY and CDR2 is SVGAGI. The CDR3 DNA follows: TGTGCCAGCAGTCCCGGGACAGGTCGGGACACTGAAGCTTTCTTT. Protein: CASSPGTGRDTEAFF.

The CDR3 DNA follows: TGTGCCTGGAGTCCCCCGCTAGCGGGGGTTTACGAGCAGTACTTC. This sequence encodes CAWSPPLAGVYEQYF. The chain combines TRBV30 with TRBJ2-7, with 10 bases aligning to TRBD2. The trim removed 2 bases at V and 4 bases at J, leaving 8 bases unmatched. The CDR3 loop spans 15 amino acids. The germline V gene has CDR1 GTSNPN and CDR2 SVGIG (reference sequence).

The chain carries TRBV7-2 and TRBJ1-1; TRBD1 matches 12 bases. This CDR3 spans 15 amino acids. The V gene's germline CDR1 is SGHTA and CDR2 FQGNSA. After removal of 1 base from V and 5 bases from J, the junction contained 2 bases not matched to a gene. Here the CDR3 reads CASSLGDRGRTEAFF. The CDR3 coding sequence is TGTGCCAGCAGCTTAGGGGACAGGGGGCGAACTGAAGCTTTCTTT.

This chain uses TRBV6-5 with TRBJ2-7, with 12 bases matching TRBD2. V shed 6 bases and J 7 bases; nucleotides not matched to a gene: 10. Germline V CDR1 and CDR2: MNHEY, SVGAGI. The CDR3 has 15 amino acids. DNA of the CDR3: TGTGCCAGCAGCGGCGCTAGCGGGAGGGCCGGTGAGCAGTACTTC. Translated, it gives CASSGASGRAGEQYF.

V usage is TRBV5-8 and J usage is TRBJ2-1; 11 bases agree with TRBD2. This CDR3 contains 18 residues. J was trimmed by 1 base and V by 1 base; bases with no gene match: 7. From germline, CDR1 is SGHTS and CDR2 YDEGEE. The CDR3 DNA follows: TGTGCCAGCAGCTTGTCAGGACTAGCGGGTACATCCTACAATGAGCAGTTCTTC. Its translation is CASSLSGLAGTSYNEQFF.

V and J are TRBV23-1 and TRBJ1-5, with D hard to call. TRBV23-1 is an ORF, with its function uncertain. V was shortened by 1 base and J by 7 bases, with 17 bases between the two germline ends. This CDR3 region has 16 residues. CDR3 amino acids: CASSQLEGTLRQPQHF. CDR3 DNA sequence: TGCGCCAGCAGTCAATTAGAGGGAACCCTCCGGCAGCCCCAGCATTTT.

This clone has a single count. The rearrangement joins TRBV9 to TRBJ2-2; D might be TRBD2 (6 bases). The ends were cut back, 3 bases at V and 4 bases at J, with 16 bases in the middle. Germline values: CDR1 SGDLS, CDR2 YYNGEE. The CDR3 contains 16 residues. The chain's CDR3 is CASSAPGLASTGELFF. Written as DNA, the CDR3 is TGTGCCAGCAGCGCTCCGGGACTGGCGAGCACCGGGGAGCTGTTTTTT. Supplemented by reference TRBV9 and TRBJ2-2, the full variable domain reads DSGVTQTPKHLITATGQRVTLRCSPRSGDLSVYWYQQSLDQGLQFLIQYYNGEERAKGNILERFSAQQFPDLHSELNLSSLELGDSALYFCASSAPGLASTGELFFGEGSRLTVL.

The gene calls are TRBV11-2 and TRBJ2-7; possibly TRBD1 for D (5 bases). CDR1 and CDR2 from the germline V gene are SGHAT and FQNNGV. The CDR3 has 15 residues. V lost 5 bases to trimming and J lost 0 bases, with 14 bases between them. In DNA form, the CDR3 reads TGTGCCAGCAGCGCGCCGTTCGACAGCTCCTACGAGCAGTACTTC. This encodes CASSAPFDSSYEQYF.

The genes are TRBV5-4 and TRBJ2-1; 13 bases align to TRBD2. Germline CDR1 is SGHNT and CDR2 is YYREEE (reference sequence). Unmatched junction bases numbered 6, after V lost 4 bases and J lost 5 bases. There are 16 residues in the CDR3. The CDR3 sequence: CASSQGLAGANNEQFF. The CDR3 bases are TGTGCCAGCAGCCAAGGACTAGCGGGAGCAAACAATGAGCAGTTCTTC.

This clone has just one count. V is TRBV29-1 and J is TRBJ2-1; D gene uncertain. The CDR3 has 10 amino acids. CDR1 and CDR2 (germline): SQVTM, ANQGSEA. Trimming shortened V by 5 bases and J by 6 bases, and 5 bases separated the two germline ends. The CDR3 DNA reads TGCAGCGTTTCTTCCAATGAGCAGTTCTTC. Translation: CSVSSNEQFF.

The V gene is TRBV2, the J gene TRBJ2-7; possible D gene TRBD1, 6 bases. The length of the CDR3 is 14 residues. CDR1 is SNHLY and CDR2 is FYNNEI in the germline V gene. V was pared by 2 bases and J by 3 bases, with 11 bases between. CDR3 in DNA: TGTGCCAGCAGTGAAAGGGGGAAAGGCTACGAGCAGTACTTC. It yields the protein CASSERGKGYEQYF.

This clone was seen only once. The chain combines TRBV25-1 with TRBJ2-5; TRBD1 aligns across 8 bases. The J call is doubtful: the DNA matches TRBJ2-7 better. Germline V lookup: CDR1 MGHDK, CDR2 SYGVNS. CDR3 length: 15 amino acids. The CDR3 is CASPLRTGKEDEQYF. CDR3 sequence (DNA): TGTGCCAGCCCACTCAGGACAGGGAAGGAGGACGAGCAGTACTTC.

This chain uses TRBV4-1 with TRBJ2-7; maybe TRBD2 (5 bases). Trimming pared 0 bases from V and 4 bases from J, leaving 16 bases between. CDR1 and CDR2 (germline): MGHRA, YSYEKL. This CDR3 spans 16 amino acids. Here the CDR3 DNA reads TGCGCCAGCAGCCAAGAGGCGGGTTTCAGTGCTTACGAGCAGTACTTC. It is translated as CASSQEAGFSAYEQYF.

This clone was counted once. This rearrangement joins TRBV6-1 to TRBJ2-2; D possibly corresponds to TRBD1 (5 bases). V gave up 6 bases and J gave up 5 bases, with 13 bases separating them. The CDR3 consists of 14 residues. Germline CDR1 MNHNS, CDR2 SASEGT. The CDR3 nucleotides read TGTGCCAGCAGCGCAGGGTCATGGACCGGGGAGCTGTTTTTT. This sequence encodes CASSAGSWTGELFF.

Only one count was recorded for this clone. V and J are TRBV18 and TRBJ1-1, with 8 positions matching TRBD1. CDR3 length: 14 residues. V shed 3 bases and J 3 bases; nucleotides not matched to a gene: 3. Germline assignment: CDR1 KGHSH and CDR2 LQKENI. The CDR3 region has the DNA TGTGCCAGCTCACCGGACAGGGTCGACACTGAAGCTTTCTTT. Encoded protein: CASSPDRVDTEAFF.

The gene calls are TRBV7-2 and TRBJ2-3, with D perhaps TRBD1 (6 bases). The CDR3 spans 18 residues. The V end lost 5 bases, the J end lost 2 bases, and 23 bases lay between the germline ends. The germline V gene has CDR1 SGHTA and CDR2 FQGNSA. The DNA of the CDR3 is TGTGCCAGCAGCCCCGTCGGGGCCCCAGGGGAAACCACAGATACGCAGTATTTT. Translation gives CASSPVGAPGETTDTQYF.

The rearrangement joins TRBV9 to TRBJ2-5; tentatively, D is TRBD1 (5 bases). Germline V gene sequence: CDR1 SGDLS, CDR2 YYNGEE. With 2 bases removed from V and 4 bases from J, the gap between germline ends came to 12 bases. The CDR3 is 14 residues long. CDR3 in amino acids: CASSVQGVGETQYF. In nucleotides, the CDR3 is TGTGCCAGCAGCGTCCAAGGGGTAGGAGAGACCCAGTACTTC.

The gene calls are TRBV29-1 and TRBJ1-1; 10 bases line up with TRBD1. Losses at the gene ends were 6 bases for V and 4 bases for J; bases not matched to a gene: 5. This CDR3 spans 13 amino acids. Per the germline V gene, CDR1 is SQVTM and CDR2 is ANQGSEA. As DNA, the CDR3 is TGCAGCGTGGAGACAGGGGGCAGCACTGAAGCTTTCTTT. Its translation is CSVETGGSTEAFF.

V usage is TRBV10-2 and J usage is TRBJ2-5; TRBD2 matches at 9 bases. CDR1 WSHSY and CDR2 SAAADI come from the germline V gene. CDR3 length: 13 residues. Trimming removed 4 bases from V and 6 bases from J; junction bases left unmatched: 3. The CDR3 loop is CASSVGLAKTQYF. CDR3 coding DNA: TGCGCCAGCAGTGTGGGACTAGCTAAGACCCAGTACTTC.

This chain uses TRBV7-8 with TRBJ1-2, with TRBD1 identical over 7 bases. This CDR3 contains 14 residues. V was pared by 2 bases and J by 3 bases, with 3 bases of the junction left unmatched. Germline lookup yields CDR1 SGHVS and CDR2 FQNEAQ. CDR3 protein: CASSLPGGYYGYTF. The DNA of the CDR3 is TGTGCCAGCAGCTTACCAGGGGGTTACTATGGCTACACCTTC.

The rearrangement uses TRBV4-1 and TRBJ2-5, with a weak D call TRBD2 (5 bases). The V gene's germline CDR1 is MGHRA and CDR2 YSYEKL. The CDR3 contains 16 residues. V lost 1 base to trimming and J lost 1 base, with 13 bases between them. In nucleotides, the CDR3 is TGCGCCAGCAGCCAAGGTCGAGGGCGCCTCCAAGAGACCCAGTACTTC. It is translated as CASSQGRGRLQETQYF.

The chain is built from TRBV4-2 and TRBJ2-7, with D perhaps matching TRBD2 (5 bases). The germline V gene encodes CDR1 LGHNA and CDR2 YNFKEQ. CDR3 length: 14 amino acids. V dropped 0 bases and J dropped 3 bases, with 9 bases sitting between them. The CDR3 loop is CASSQEHTSYEQYF. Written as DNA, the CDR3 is TGTGCCAGCAGCCAAGAGCATACTAGCTACGAGCAGTACTTC.